This T cell receptor beta chain derives from a study of T cells in Graves' hyperthyroidism and ophthalmopathy. Findings of the study overall: A model using 13 V-J features told ophthalmopathy apart from stable hyperthyroidism.

V lost 10 bases and J 3 bases, leaving 4 bases between the germline ends. The length of the CDR3 is 9 residues. Germline V lookup: CDR1 MNHNS, CDR2 SASEGT. Comments on this clonotype: What it recognizes is unknown.

Amplified regions were TCR beta CDR3 sequences from RNA transcripts. Carried out on the TCR CDR3, a first-round RT-PCR used the HTBI primer set. TCRdb fed the multiplex PCR reads into MiXCR, producing one record per CDR3 protein. The repertoire consists of some 300,000 distinct CDR3 sequences, with less than 20% occurring once and the leading ten covering 39%. This sequence originates from a man aged 45-65 years with Graves' ophthalmopathy. The sample was blood. The chain recombines TRBV6-1 with TRBJ2-7; D not certain. CDR3 region: CAIVYEQYF. The CDR3 nucleotides are TGTGCCATCGTCTACGAGCAGTACTTC.